These 10 T cell receptor beta chains were all obtained from the same sample, sequenced in a study of human T cells and chemical hapten exposure. Via MiXCR, TCRdb re-called the RACE reads, giving one row per CDR3 protein. Among 99,000 or so distinct CDR3 sequences listed, less than 40% were seen once. The time point: patch test 3, about 24 weeks after DPC sensitization. Noted treatment: therapeutic diphenylcyclopropenone sensitization with weekly scalp DPC. The sequencing used whole blood, collected in connection with sensitization to the hapten diphenylcyclopropenone (DPC). These receptors all stem from a man aged 40-49 years with alopecia areata. Some clones in this sample may be carry-over from other donors' samples.

This clonotype was seen more than once but under ten times. The chain is built from TRBV20-1 and TRBJ2-3, with 11 positions matching TRBD2. CDR1 is DFQATT and CDR2 is SNEGSKA in the germline V gene (reference sequence). This CDR3 contains 15 residues. The ends lost 3 bases at V and 6 bases at J; junction bases unmatched: 8. CDR3 in amino acids: CSARGLAARMDTQYF. In nucleotides, the CDR3 is TGCAGTGCTAGGGGACTAGCGGCCCGCATGGATACGCAGTATTTT.

Remarks on this clonotype: Given the absence of the conserved phenylalanine or tryptophan at the CDR3 end, a read error is likely. The limits of the CDR3 on the DNA are not certain, so only TCRdb's listed CDR3 is given. This chain uses TRBV21-1 with TRBJ1-2. TRBV21-1 has pseudogene status. 8 amino acids form the CDR3, both terminal residues included. The CDR3 sequence: CASSPNSL.

This chain uses TRBV4-2 with TRBJ2-6; D may match TRBD1 or TRBD2 (5 bases each). The V end was cut by 0 bases, the J end by 0 bases, with 15 bases between. CDR1 and CDR2 (germline): LGHNA, YNFKEQ. This CDR3 has 19 residues. The CDR3: CASSQDPGASYSGANVLTF. Written as DNA, the CDR3 is TGTGCCAGCAGCCAAGACCCCGGGGCCTCCTACTCTGGGGCCAACGTCCTGACTTTC.

The chain is built from TRBV18 and TRBJ1-1; no clear D gene. V lost 2 bases to trimming and J lost 1 base, with 8 bases between them. Germline CDR1 and CDR2: KGHSH and LQKENI. The length of the CDR3 is 14 residues. The CDR3 sequence is CASSPLNRNTEAFF. DNA of the CDR3: TGTGCCAGCTCACCATTAAACCGGAACACTGAAGCTTTCTTT.

The CDR3 sequence: CASSLGGGLSNQPQHF. The DNA of the CDR3 is TGTGCCAGCAGCTTAGGTGGAGGGTTAAGCAATCAGCCCCAGCATTTT. The chain carries TRBV7-2 and TRBJ1-5; no firm D call. CDR1 SGHTA and CDR2 FQGNSA come from the germline V gene. V lost 1 base, J lost 1 base, and 11 bases lay in between. The CDR3 is made up of 16 amino acids.

This clonotype came up a few times. This chain connects TRBV6-2 or TRBV6-3 to TRBJ2-5; D is unresolved. Trimming left V 3 bases short and J 1 base short, with 6 bases between. The CDR3 is made up of 13 amino acids. Germline CDR1 is MNHEY and CDR2 is SVGEGT. The CDR3 DNA follows: TGTGCCAGCAGTTATCAGGCCCAAGAGACCCAGTACTTC. This sequence encodes CASSYQAQETQYF.

This clonotype came up a few times. The chain uses TRBV6-6 and TRBJ1-1; D unclear. The germline V gene has CDR1 MNHNY and CDR2 SVGAGI (reference sequence). This CDR3 comprises 12 residues. V shed 4 bases and J shed 6 bases, with 9 bases lying between them. CDR3 in DNA: TGTGCCAGCAGTTGGGCGGAGGCTGAAGCTTTCTTT. Protein product: CASSWAEAEAFF.

The chain carries TRBV7-2 and TRBJ2-1; TRBD2 matches at 10 bases. Germline V lookup: CDR1 SGHTA, CDR2 FQGNSA. CDR3 size: 15 residues. Trimming took 2 bases from V and 8 from J; bases not matched to a gene: 6. CDR3 nucleotide sequence: TGTGCCAGCAGCTTAAGCGGGGGGGCGAGTCATGAGCAGTTCTTC. Protein sequence: CASSLSGGASHEQFF.

The chain has TRBV21-1 and TRBJ2-7; the table's D call TRBD1 went unverified against the DNA. TRBV21-1 is tagged as a pseudogene. The CDR3 runs to 15 residues. The chain's CDR3 is CASNPPLQGFHEQYV. The DNA of the CDR3 is TGTGCCAGCAACCCTCCCCTACAGGGGTTCCACGAGCAGTACGTC.

This rearrangement joins TRBV27 to TRBJ1-5; perhaps TRBD1 as D (5 bases). V lost 3 bases, J lost 2 bases, and 8 bases lay in between. From germline, CDR1 is MNHEY and CDR2 SMNVEV (reference sequence). The CDR3 extends over 14 amino acids. The CDR3 reads CASSLQGGNQPQHF. The CDR3 nucleotides are TGTGCCAGCAGTTTGCAGGGAGGCAATCAGCCCCAGCATTTT.